This entry lists 28 T cell receptor beta chains sequenced from one sample in a study of beta chain features in type 1 diabetes. Expressed TCRB transcripts were sequenced because the isolated RNA had all been reverse transcribed beforehand. The table came from immunoSEQ multiplex PCR; TCRdb's copy has only in-frame clones and leaves some out. This table has 150,000 to 170,000 clones, roughly 8.1% appearing once. The sequenced sample consisted of central memory CD4+ T cells from blood. These receptors all stem from a man between 18 and 29 years old in good health.

The rearrangement joins TRBV9 to TRBJ1-3; a possible D gene is TRBD1 (6 bases). CDR1 SGDLS and CDR2 YYNGEE come from the germline V gene. Trimming left V 4 bases short and J 0 bases short, with 11 bases between. CDR3 length: 15 amino acids. The CDR3 sequence is CASSTQGTSGNTIYF. The CDR3 nucleotides read TGTGCCAGCAGCACCCAGGGGACCTCTGGAAACACCATATATTTT.

This clone was seen only a few times. A read error may account for a junction end that differs from germline. V is TRBV7-7 and J is TRBJ1-1, with TRBD1 as a possible D gene (6 bases). CDR1 is SSHAT, CDR2 FNYEAQ, per germline (reference sequence). The CDR3 has 16 amino acids. CDR3 region: CASSCSDSLGGTEAFF. In DNA form, the CDR3 reads TGTGCTAGCAGCTGCTCCGACAGTTTAGGGGGCACTGAAGCTTTCTTT.

The chain is built from TRBV5-1 and TRBJ1-1; D remains unclear. V lost 1 base and J 4 bases, leaving 14 bases between the germline ends. The CDR3 extends over 15 amino acids. The germline V gene encodes CDR1 SGHRS and CDR2 YFSETQ. The CDR3 DNA is TGCGCCAGCAGCTTGCGCCCGGGTGGGAGCACTGAAGCTTTCTTT. This sequence encodes CASSLRPGGSTEAFF.

This clone has a handful of counts. This CDR3 is CASSLARTSGTQYF. The CDR3 DNA is TGTGCCAGCAGCTTGGCCCGGACTAGCGGGACCCAGTACTTC. The J gene is TRBJ2-5, the V gene TRBV5-4, with 10 bases lining up with TRBD2. The CDR3 is 14 amino acids. V was pared by 0 bases and J by 7 bases, with 3 bases of the junction left unmatched. The V gene's germline CDR1 is SGHNT and CDR2 YYREEE (reference sequence). Full variable domain (rest looked up from reference TRBV5-4 and TRBJ2-5): ETGVTQSPTHLIKTRGQQVTLRCSSQSGHNTVSWYQQALGQGPQFIFQYYREEENGRGNFPPRFSGLQFPNYSSELNVNALELDDSALYLCASSLARTSGTQYFGPGTRLLVL.

This clone was counted ten times or more. This chain connects TRBV5-6 to TRBJ1-5, with D perhaps matching TRBD1 (6 bases). The length of the CDR3 is 13 residues. Trimming shortened V by 4 bases and J by 5 bases, and 10 bases separated the two germline ends. The germline V gene encodes CDR1 SGHDT and CDR2 YYEEEE. CDR3 sequence reads: CASSRDTDQPQHF. The CDR3 DNA reads TGTGCCAGCAGCCGGGACACCGATCAGCCCCAGCATTTT.

V is TRBV29-1 and J is TRBJ2-1; TRBD2 matches 8 bases. The CDR3 is 13 residues long. With V trimmed by 5 bases and J by 8 bases, 8 bases remained unmatched. Germline lookup yields CDR1 SQVTM and CDR2 ANQGSEA. CDR3 loop: CSVSGTRVYEQFF. The CDR3, as DNA: TGCAGCGTTAGCGGGACTAGGGTCTATGAGCAGTTCTTC.

This clone appeared a few times. The chain joins TRBV4-3 to TRBJ2-3, with TRBD1 identical over 7 bases. The junction had 8 bases not matched to a gene; V was cut back by 4 bases and J by 1 base. The V gene's germline CDR1 is LGHNA and CDR2 YSLEER. The CDR3 consists of 16 residues. CDR3 sequence (DNA): TGCGCCAGCAGCCCAGTAGGGGGCTGGGGCACAGATACGCAGTATTTT. It is translated as CASSPVGGWGTDTQYF.

The chain couples TRBV11-2 to TRBJ2-3, with D perhaps TRBD2 (5 bases). The CDR3 length is 12 residues. Germline V gene lookup returns CDR1 SGHAT and CDR2 FQNNGV. The V gene lost 8 bases and the J gene lost 5 bases, with 11 bases spanning the gap. CDR3 nucleotide sequence: TGTGCCAGCGGACTTTTGAGAGATACGCAGTATTTT. Its protein is CASGLLRDTQYF.

This chain uses TRBV6-1 with TRBJ1-2; unclear D gene. The CDR3 spans 11 residues. V lost 2 bases to trimming and J lost 5 bases, with 3 bases between them. Germline V gives CDR1 MNHNS, CDR2 SASEGT. The CDR3 DNA is TGTGCCAGCAGTGAACGGTATGGCTACACCTTC. This sequence encodes CASSERYGYTF.

V usage is TRBV6-6 and J usage is TRBJ2-1; 10 bases align to TRBD2. The germline V gene has CDR1 MNHNY and CDR2 SVGAGI (reference sequence). Germline trimming cut 3 bases from V and 5 bases from J; bases unmatched to any gene: 4. The CDR3 totals 15 residues. In DNA, the CDR3 is TGTGCCAGCAGTTATCCTAGCGGGAGAAACAATGAGCAGTTCTTC. Protein sequence: CASSYPSGRNNEQFF.

This clone was seen a few times. The CDR3 loop is CASSLGLHIRYNEQFF. DNA for the CDR3: TGTGCCAGCAGCCTAGGACTTCACATACGCTACAATGAGCAGTTCTTC. V usage is TRBV11-1 and J usage is TRBJ2-1; D possibly corresponds to TRBD2 (5 bases). From germline, CDR1 is SGHAT and CDR2 FQDESV (reference sequence). V lost 5 bases and J 3 bases, leaving 17 bases between the germline ends. This CDR3 has 16 amino acids.

This chain links TRBV25-1 with TRBJ2-1; D is possibly TRBD1 (6 bases). The CDR3 has 14 amino acids. With 3 bases removed from V and 5 bases from J, the gap between germline ends came to 11 bases. CDR1 and CDR2 (germline): MGHDK, SYGVNS. The CDR3 DNA reads TGTGCCAGCAGTGAGACAGGAATCAACAATGAGCAGTTCTTC. Protein: CASSETGINNEQFF.

This clone turned up a few times. This chain uses TRBV7-8 with TRBJ2-7; D possibly corresponds to TRBD2 (5 bases). This CDR3 has 15 amino acids. Trimming shortened V by 6 bases and J by 0 bases, and 15 bases separated the two germline ends. Per the germline V gene, CDR1 is SGHVS and CDR2 is FQNEAQ. CDR3: CASSDRRTSSYEQYF. The CDR3 DNA follows: TGTGCCAGCAGTGACCGGAGGACCAGCTCCTACGAGCAGTACTTC.

The table lists this clone with a few counts. The rearrangement uses TRBV7-9 and TRBJ1-2; D is unclear. Germline V gives CDR1 SEHNR, CDR2 FQNEAQ (reference sequence). V gave up 5 bases and J gave up 8 bases, with 15 bases separating them. The CDR3 has 13 amino acids. The CDR3 sequence: CASSPPGVLGYTF. The DNA of the CDR3 is TGTGCCAGCAGCCCCCCCGGGGTTTTGGGCTACACCTTC.

This clone was detected many times. The CDR3 DNA follows: TGTGCCAGCAGACCCCCAGGGTTCTCCTACGAGCAGTACTTC. Translated: CASRPPGFSYEQYF. The chain joins TRBV28 to TRBJ2-7, with a possible D match to TRBD1 (5 bases). The CDR3 runs 14 residues. V lost 6 bases, J lost 0 bases, and 12 bases lay in between. Germline values: CDR1 MDHEN, CDR2 SYDVKM.

The chain employs TRBV5-6 and TRBJ2-2; TRBD2 matches at 10 bases. J lost 7 bases, V lost 1 base, and 7 bases had no gene match. This CDR3 has 16 residues. The germline gives CDR1 SGHDT, CDR2 YYEEEE. The CDR3 sequence: CASSLPSGRVGGELFF. CDR3 DNA: TGTGCCAGCAGCTTGCCCAGCGGGAGGGTAGGCGGGGAGCTGTTTTTT.

This clone was seen a few times. In DNA, the CDR3 is TGTGCCAGCAGAACTAGCGGGGCCTACACCTCATCCTACGAGCAGTACTTC. This encodes CASRTSGAYTSSYEQYF. The chain joins TRBV7-2 to TRBJ2-7; 10 nucleotides align to TRBD2. CDR1 and CDR2 (germline): SGHTA, FQGNSA. The V and J ends lost 6 bases and 1 base, in that order; junction bases with no gene match: 12. This CDR3 is 17 amino acids long.

This chain uses TRBV21-1 with TRBJ2-6; the table names TRBD2, a call not compared with the DNA. TRBV21-1 is given as a pseudogene. The CDR3 has 18 residues. Here the CDR3 reads CASSKPPSGTSGANVLTF. As DNA, the CDR3 is TGTGCCAGCAGCAAACCCCCTAGCGGGACCTCTGGGGCCAACGTCCTGACTTTC.

The chain recombines TRBV19 with TRBJ1-2, with a weak D call TRBD1 (5 bases). This CDR3 has 14 amino acids. V was shortened by 2 bases and J by 8 bases, with 15 bases between the two germline ends. Germline V gene sequence: CDR1 LNHDA, CDR2 SQIVND (reference sequence). The CDR3 loop reads CASSISLGQMGYTF. DNA for the CDR3: TGTGCCAGTAGTATATCCCTCGGACAAATGGGCTACACCTTC.

The table lists this clone with many counts. CDR3 bases: TGTGCCACCAGCAGAGTTCGTGAAAAACTGTTTTTT. Protein: CATSRVREKLFF. V gene TRBV15 combines with J gene TRBJ1-4; no clear D gene. CDR1 is LNHNV and CDR2 is YYDKDF in the germline V gene (reference sequence). The CDR3 consists of 12 residues. The germline V and J ends were trimmed by 1 base and 7 bases, with 4 bases remaining between them. Using reference TRBV15 and TRBJ1-4 for the parts outside the CDR3, the full variable domain is DAMVIQNPRYQVTQFGKPVTLSCSQTLNHNVMYWYQQKSSQAPKLLFHYYDKDFNNEADTPDNFQSRRPNTSFCFLDIRSPGLGDTAMYLCATSRVREKLFFGSGTQLSVL.

The chain links TRBV7-9 to TRBJ2-7, with 9 nucleotides matching TRBD1. This CDR3 comprises 14 residues. CDR1 is SEHNR and CDR2 is FQNEAQ in the germline V gene (reference sequence). Unmatched junction bases numbered 9, after V lost 5 bases and J lost 7 bases. The CDR3 nucleotides are TGTGCCAGCAGCCCGCCGGGACAGGGAAGGGAGCAGTACTTC. As protein: CASSPPGQGREQYF.

In nucleotides, the CDR3 is TGTGCCAGCAGTTTAGCGGGACAGCTGAACACTGAAGCTTTCTTT. This encodes CASSLAGQLNTEAFF. The J gene is TRBJ1-1, the V gene TRBV27, with TRBD1 matching 7 bases. CDR3 length: 15 amino acids. The germline V gene encodes CDR1 MNHEY and CDR2 SMNVEV (reference sequence). The V and J ends lost 2 bases and 0 bases, in that order; junction bases with no gene match: 3.

This clone has a count of ten or more. Here the CDR3 reads CAISKTGQRETQYF. DNA of the CDR3: TGTGCCATCAGTAAGACGGGACAGAGAGAGACCCAGTACTTC. The chain joins TRBV10-3 to TRBJ2-5; 7 positions match TRBD1. Per germline, CDR1 ENHRY and CDR2 SYGVKD. The CDR3 covers 14 residues. V lost 5 bases, J lost 4 bases, and 7 bases stayed unmatched.

The chain employs TRBV7-9 and TRBJ1-4; D gene ambiguous. Between the trimmed V and J ends, which lost 4 bases and 2 bases, there was a span of 5 bases. The CDR3 is 13 residues long. Germline values: CDR1 SEHNR, CDR2 FQNEAQ (reference sequence). CDR3 nucleotide sequence: TGTGCCAGCAGCTCGGTGACTAATGAAAAACTGTTTTTT. This sequence encodes CASSSVTNEKLFF.

Remarks on this clone: Other nucleotide sequences in the sample specify the same CDR3. CDR3 sequence reads: CASSPPTSGGAGEQFF. Written as DNA, the CDR3 is TGTGCCAGCTCACCCCCGACTAGCGGGGGGGCCGGTGAGCAGTTCTTC. V is TRBV18 and J is TRBJ2-1, with 14 bases identical to TRBD2. The CDR3 spans 16 residues. CDR1 is KGHSH and CDR2 is LQKENI in the germline V gene. V shed 3 bases, J shed 9 bases, and the junction held 7 bases outside the gene matches.

This clone showed up many times. The J gene is TRBJ2-7, the V gene TRBV5-4; D possibly corresponds to TRBD2 (5 bases). Germline V CDR1 and CDR2: SGHNT, YYREEE (reference sequence). The CDR3 totals 14 residues. Trimming pared 0 bases from V and 3 bases from J, leaving 10 bases between. The CDR3 loop reads CASSLGGIDYEQYF. CDR3 sequence (DNA): TGTGCCAGCAGCTTGGGAGGGATCGACTACGAGCAGTACTTC.

This rearrangement joins TRBV9 to TRBJ1-4; maybe TRBD1 (6 bases). V was shortened by 0 bases and J by 7 bases, with 13 bases between the two germline ends. Per the germline V gene, CDR1 is SGDLS and CDR2 is YYNGEE. The CDR3 has 15 amino acids. Here the CDR3 reads CASSVGLGAGEKLFF. The CDR3 DNA follows: TGTGCCAGCAGCGTAGGTCTGGGGGCCGGTGAAAAACTGTTTTTT.

This clone has at least ten counts. The chain employs TRBV29-1 and TRBJ2-6; D not resolved. Germline lookup yields CDR1 SQVTM and CDR2 ANQGSEA. The germline V and J ends were trimmed by 2 bases and 0 bases, with 8 bases remaining between them. This CDR3 has 15 residues. The DNA of the CDR3 is TGCAGCGTTGAACTTCCTAGCTCTGGGGCCAACGTCCTGACTTTC. Its protein is CSVELPSSGANVLTF.